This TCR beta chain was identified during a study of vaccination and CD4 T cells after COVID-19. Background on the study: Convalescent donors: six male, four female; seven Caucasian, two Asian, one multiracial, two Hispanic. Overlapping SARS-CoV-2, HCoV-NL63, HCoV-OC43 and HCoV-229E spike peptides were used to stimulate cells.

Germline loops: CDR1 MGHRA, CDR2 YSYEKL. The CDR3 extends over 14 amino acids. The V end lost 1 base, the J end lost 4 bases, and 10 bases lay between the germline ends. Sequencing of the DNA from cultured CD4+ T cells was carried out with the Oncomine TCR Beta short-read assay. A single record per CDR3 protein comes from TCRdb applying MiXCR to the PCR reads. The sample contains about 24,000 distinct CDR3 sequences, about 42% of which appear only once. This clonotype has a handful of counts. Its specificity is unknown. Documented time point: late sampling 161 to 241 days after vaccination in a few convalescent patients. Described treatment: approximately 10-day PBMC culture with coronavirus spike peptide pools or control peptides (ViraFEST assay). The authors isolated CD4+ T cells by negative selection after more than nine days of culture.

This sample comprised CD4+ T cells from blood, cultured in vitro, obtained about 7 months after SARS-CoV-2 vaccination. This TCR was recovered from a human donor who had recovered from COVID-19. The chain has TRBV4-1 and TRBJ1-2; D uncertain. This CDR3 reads CASSQVGDFYGYTF. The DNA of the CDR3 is TGCGCCAGCAGCCAAGTTGGCGACTTCTATGGCTACACCTTC.